The 22 T cell receptor beta chains in this list originate from one sample, sequenced in a study of breast tumors, draining lymph nodes, adjacent tissues. TCRdb ran MiXCR on the multiplex PCR reads and lists one entry per CDR3 protein. The sample has under 150,000 distinct CDR3 sequences; around 20% are singletons. The lymph nodes were axillary draining lymph nodes from breast cancer patients. The sequencing input was axillary lymph node tissue. The receptors originated from a female donor with breast cancer. Some clones in this sample may be carry-over from other donors' samples.

In this sample, this clonotype turned up many times. This chain's CDR3 is CASSSTGTGTYEQYF. As DNA, the CDR3 is TGTGCCAGCAGTTCTACCGGGACAGGGACCTACGAGCAGTACTTC. This chain links TRBV6-5 with TRBJ2-7; 9 nucleotides align to TRBD1. This CDR3 has 15 residues. Trimming cost V 4 bases and J 2 bases; bases outside gene matches: 6. Germline V gives CDR1 MNHEY, CDR2 SVGAGI.

This chain connects TRBV7-9 to TRBJ2-1; 11 nucleotides match TRBD2. The CDR3 is 17 amino acids. CDR1 and CDR2 from the germline V gene are SEHNR and FQNEAQ (reference sequence). V was pared by 2 bases and J by 2 bases, with 5 bases of the junction left unmatched. CDR3 in amino acids: CASSLSGTSGAYNEQFF. For the CDR3, the DNA is TGTGCCAGCAGCTTAAGCGGGACTAGCGGAGCCTACAATGAGCAGTTCTTC.

This clonotype was seen at least ten times. The rearrangement links TRBV19 to TRBJ2-1, with TRBD2 matching 9 bases. The CDR3 runs to 17 residues. The V segment lost 5 bases and the J segment 6 bases; nucleotides outside the gene matches: 14. Germline lookup yields CDR1 LNHDA and CDR2 SQIVND (reference sequence). CDR3: CASSPRAGGGWSNEQFF. The CDR3 region has the DNA TGTGCCAGTAGTCCCCGAGCGGGGGGCGGGTGGTCCAATGAGCAGTTCTTC. Filled out from reference TRBV19 and TRBJ2-1, the complete variable domain reads DGGITQSPKYLFRKEGQNVTLSCEQNLNHDAMYWYRQDPGQGLRLIYYSQIVNDFQKGDIAEGYSVSREKKESFPLTVTSAQKNPTAFYLCASSPRAGGGWSNEQFFGPGTRLTVL.

This clonotype was seen at least ten times. The chain recombines TRBV5-1 with TRBJ2-7; TRBD2 is a possible D gene (6 bases). Trimming left V 2 bases short and J 0 bases short, with 12 bases between. Per the germline V gene, CDR1 is SGHRS and CDR2 is YFSETQ. This CDR3 spans 15 amino acids. The CDR3 region has the DNA TGCGCCAGCAGCTTATTAGCGGTTGACTCCTACGAGCAGTACTTC. Translating gives CASSLLAVDSYEQYF.

On this clonotype itself: Possible read error: a much larger clone is one base away. This rearrangement joins TRBV19 to TRBJ2-5, with D maybe TRBD2 (5 bases). Germline values: CDR1 LNHDA, CDR2 SQIVND (reference sequence). The CDR3 consists of 11 residues. The CDR3 region has the DNA TGTACCAGTCTTGCGGGAGAGACCCAGTACTTC. Its protein product is CTSLAGETQYF.

Details on this clonotype: A much more abundant neighbour one base away suggests this may be a read error. The DNA for the CDR3 is TGCAGTGCTCAGTGGGGACTAGCGGGATACTACAATGGGCAGTTCTTC. It yields the protein CSAQWGLAGYYNGQFF. The V call is TRBV20-1, the J call TRBJ2-1; TRBD2 matches 13 bases. There are 16 residues in the CDR3. Germline CDR1 is DFQATT and CDR2 is SNEGSKA (reference sequence).

This clonotype came up many times. The J gene is TRBJ1-5, the V gene TRBV20-1; no definite D call. CDR1 is DFQATT and CDR2 is SNEGSKA in the germline V gene (reference sequence). V lost 4 bases and J lost 0, with 4 bases in between. This CDR3 has 12 amino acids. CDR3 DNA: TGCAGTGCTAAGGGTAGCAATCAGCCCCAGCATTTT. Protein sequence: CSAKGSNQPQHF.

This clonotype was seen ten or more times. This sequence joins TRBV12-3 or TRBV12-4 and TRBJ2-2, with 10 positions matching TRBD1. This CDR3 is 13 amino acids long. Losses at the gene ends were 11 bases for V and 5 bases for J; bases not matched to a gene: 5. The CDR3 loop is CASRDRGTGELFF. As DNA, the CDR3 is TGTGCCTCACGGGACAGGGGAACCGGGGAGCTGTTTTTT.

The sample holds many counts of this clonotype. The chain employs TRBV6-5 and TRBJ1-4, with a possible D match to TRBD1 (5 bases). Germline values: CDR1 MNHEY, CDR2 SVGAGI. V dropped 4 bases and J dropped 2 bases, with 11 bases sitting between them. This CDR3 is built from 15 residues. The CDR3 nucleotides read TGTGCCAGCAGTTTTTCAGGGTCTACTAATGAAAAACTGTTTTTT. Translated: CASSFSGSTNEKLFF.

This clonotype was counted ten times or more. The V gene is TRBV6-5, the J gene TRBJ1-2, with D perhaps matching TRBD1 (6 bases). This CDR3 has 16 residues. Trimming cost V 0 bases and J 0 bases, with 11 bases left between them. Germline-derived CDR1 and CDR2 are MNHEY and SVGAGI. The CDR3 loop is CASSYSGAEANYGYTF. The CDR3 nucleotides read TGTGCCAGCAGTTACTCGGGGGCGGAGGCTAACTATGGCTACACCTTC.

This clonotype was observed at least ten times. The rearrangement uses TRBV12-3 or TRBV12-4 and TRBJ2-7; D is unresolved. The CDR3 totals 11 residues. Trimming took 4 bases from V and 7 from J, leaving 8 bases between them. The CDR3 protein is CASSWGLEQYF. In DNA form, the CDR3 reads TGTGCCAGCAGTTGGGGTCTGGAGCAGTACTTC.

The table lists this clonotype with a few counts. A much larger clone lies a single base off, so this may be a read error. The chain combines TRBV29-1 with TRBJ1-2, with D perhaps TRBD1 (5 bases). CDR3 length equals 14 residues. The germline V gene has CDR1 SQVTM and CDR2 ANQGSEA. CDR3 coding DNA: TGCAGCGTAATCTCAGGGAGAGCTAACTATGGCTACGCCTTC. Translating gives CSVISGRANYGYAF.

This clonotype was observed a handful of times. This may be a read error: a much more frequent sequence differs by one nucleotide. V is TRBV7-2 and J is TRBJ2-5; perhaps TRBD1 as D (6 bases). Germline lookup yields CDR1 SGHTA and CDR2 FQGNSA. The CDR3 has 14 amino acids. The V and J ends lost 5 bases and 9 bases respectively, with 19 bases between them. The CDR3, as DNA: TGTGCCAGCAGCCCCACGGCGGAGGCAGGGGCCCAGTACTTC. Translated: CASSPTAEAGAQYF.

The sample holds many counts of this clonotype. The chain links TRBV29-1 to TRBJ2-5; 7 bases match TRBD2. The germline V gene has CDR1 SQVTM and CDR2 ANQGSEA. J was trimmed by 3 bases and V by 4 bases; bases with no gene match: 5. The CDR3 spans 13 residues. The chain's CDR3 is CSVAPGGKETQYF. Written as DNA, the CDR3 is TGCAGCGTTGCCCCGGGGGGAAAAGAGACCCAGTACTTC.

This clonotype was recorded at least ten times. The chain uses TRBV11-2 and TRBJ2-1; D call uncertain. The germline V gene encodes CDR1 SGHAT and CDR2 FQNNGV. The CDR3 has 13 residues. V was pared by 0 bases and J by 9 bases, with 9 bases between. The CDR3 sequence is CASSLEVSFEQFF. In DNA form, the CDR3 reads TGTGCCAGCAGCTTAGAGGTTTCGTTTGAGCAGTTCTTC. The whole variable domain, filled in from reference TRBV11-2 and TRBJ2-1, reads EAGVAQSPRYKIIEKRQSVAFWCNPISGHATLYWYQQILGQGPKLLIQFQNNGVVDDSQLPKDRFSAERLKGVDSTLKIQPAKLEDSAVYLCASSLEVSFEQFFGPGTRLTVL.

Concerning this clonotype: The junction differs from germline at one of its ends, possibly a read error. The genes are TRBV25-1 and TRBJ1-2; D ambiguous. CDR3 length: 14 amino acids. Germline loops: CDR1 MGHDK, CDR2 SYGVNS. The CDR3: CASSEYPESYGCTF. The CDR3 nucleotides read TGTGCCAGCAGTGAATATCCCGAAAGCTATGGCTGCACCTTC.

This clonotype was seen ten or more times. The V and J genes are TRBV24-1 and TRBJ2-3; 8 nucleotides agree with TRBD2. Trimming at V came to 4 bases and at J to 1 base, leaving 3 bases not matched to a gene. Germline lookup yields CDR1 KGHDR and CDR2 SFDVKD. The CDR3 sequence is 15 residues long. Here the CDR3 DNA reads TGTGCCACCAGTGAGGCGCGGGAGGGCACAGATACGCAGTATTTT. It specifies CATSEAREGTDTQYF.

As for this clonotype: It may be a read error: a sequence one base away is much more abundant. The CDR3 DNA follows: TGTGCCAGCAGCTCAGCCACCGGGGAGCTGTTTTTT. Encoded protein: CASSSATGELFF. V usage is TRBV6-5 and J usage is TRBJ2-2; D gene unclear. Between the trimmed V and J ends, which lost 6 bases and 4 bases, there was a span of 6 bases. The germline V gene encodes CDR1 MNHEY and CDR2 SVGAGI. The CDR3 extends over 12 amino acids.

This clonotype was seen repeatedly, ten times or more. The chain couples TRBV7-9 to TRBJ1-5; D not certain. Germline values: CDR1 SEHNR, CDR2 FQNEAQ (reference sequence). V gave up 1 base and J gave up 6 bases, with 4 bases separating them. This CDR3 region has 12 residues. Here the CDR3 reads CASSLGTQPQHF. The CDR3, as DNA: TGTGCCAGCAGCTTAGGGACTCAGCCCCAGCATTTT.

This clonotype was counted ten times or more. This rearrangement joins TRBV5-1 to TRBJ1-2, with 7 nucleotides matching TRBD1. The CDR3 runs to 15 residues. J lost 4 bases, V lost 5 bases, and 11 bases had no gene match. Per germline, CDR1 SGHRS and CDR2 YFSETQ. The CDR3 loop is CASSSSVGQAYGYTF. The CDR3 nucleotides are TGCGCCAGCAGTTCCTCCGTCGGACAGGCCTATGGCTACACCTTC. The whole variable domain, remainder taken from reference TRBV5-1 and TRBJ1-2, is KAGVTQTPRYLIKTRGQQVTLSCSPISGHRSVSWYQQTPGQGLQFLFEYFSETQRNKGNFPGRFSGRQFSNSRSEMNVSTLELGDSALYLCASSSSVGQAYGYTFGSGTRLTVV.

This clonotype was recorded many times. This sequence joins TRBV7-3 and TRBJ2-1, with D tentatively TRBD1 or TRBD2 (6 bases each). Germline-derived CDR1 and CDR2 are SGHTA and FQGTGA. Trimming took off 3 bases at V and 7 bases at J, with 10 bases between the two ends. This CDR3 contains 13 residues. The CDR3 protein is CASSFTGANEQFF. The CDR3 nucleotides read TGTGCCAGCAGCTTTACGGGGGCTAATGAGCAGTTCTTC.

This clonotype was seen at least ten times. V and J are TRBV2 and TRBJ1-2; D gene ambiguous. The germline V gene encodes CDR1 SNHLY and CDR2 FYNNEI. The CDR3 has 12 amino acids. Deletions cut 6 bases from V and 8 bases from J, with 13 bases between. The CDR3 region is CASSKPGLGYTF. CDR3 bases: TGTGCCAGCAGCAAGCCCGGGCTCGGCTACACCTTC.